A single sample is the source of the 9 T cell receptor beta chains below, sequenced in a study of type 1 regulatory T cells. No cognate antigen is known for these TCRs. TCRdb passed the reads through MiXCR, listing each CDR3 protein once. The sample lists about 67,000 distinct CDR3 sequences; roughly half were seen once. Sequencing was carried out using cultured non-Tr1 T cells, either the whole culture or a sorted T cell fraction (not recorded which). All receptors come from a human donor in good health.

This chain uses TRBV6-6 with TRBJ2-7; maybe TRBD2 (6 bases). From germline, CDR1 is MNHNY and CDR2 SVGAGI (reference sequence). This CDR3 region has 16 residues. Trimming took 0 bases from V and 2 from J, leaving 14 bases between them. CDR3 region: CASSYSGGTDTYEQYF. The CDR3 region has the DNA TGTGCCAGCAGTTACTCCGGCGGGACGGATACCTACGAGCAGTACTTC.

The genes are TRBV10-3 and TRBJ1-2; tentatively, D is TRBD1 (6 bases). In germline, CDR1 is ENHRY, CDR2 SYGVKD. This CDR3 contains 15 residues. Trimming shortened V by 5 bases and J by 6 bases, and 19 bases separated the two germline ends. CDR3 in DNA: TGTGCCATCAGTAGTAAAGGGGGGTCTATCGATGGCTACACCTTC. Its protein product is CAISSKGGSIDGYTF.

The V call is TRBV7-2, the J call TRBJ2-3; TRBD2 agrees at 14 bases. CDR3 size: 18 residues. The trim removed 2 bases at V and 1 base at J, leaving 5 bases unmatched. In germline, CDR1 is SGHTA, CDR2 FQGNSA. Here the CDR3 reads CASSLFGTSGGGTDTQYF. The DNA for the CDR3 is TGTGCCAGCAGCTTATTTGGGACTAGCGGGGGAGGCACAGATACGCAGTATTTT.

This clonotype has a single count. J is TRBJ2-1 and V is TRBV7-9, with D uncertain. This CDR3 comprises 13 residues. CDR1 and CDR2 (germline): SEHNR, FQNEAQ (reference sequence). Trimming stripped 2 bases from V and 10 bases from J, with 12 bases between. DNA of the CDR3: TGTGCCAGCAGCTTACGGAACGACCAGGAGCAGTTCTTC. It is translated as CASSLRNDQEQFF.

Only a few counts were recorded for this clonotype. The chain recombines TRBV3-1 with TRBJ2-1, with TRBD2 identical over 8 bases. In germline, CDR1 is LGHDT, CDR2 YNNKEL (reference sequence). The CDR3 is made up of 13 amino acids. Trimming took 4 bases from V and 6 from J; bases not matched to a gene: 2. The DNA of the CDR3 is TGTGCCAGCAGCCTCCGGGGGGGCAATGAGCAGTTCTTC. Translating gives CASSLRGGNEQFF.

CDR3 sequence: CSANDNLETQYF. DNA of the CDR3: TGCAGTGCGAATGATAATTTAGAGACCCAGTACTTC. The chain links TRBV20-1 to TRBJ2-5; D unclear. V was trimmed by 6 bases and J by 4 bases, leaving 12 bases between them. The germline CDR1 and CDR2 sequences are DFQATT and SNEGSKA (reference sequence). The CDR3 totals 12 residues.

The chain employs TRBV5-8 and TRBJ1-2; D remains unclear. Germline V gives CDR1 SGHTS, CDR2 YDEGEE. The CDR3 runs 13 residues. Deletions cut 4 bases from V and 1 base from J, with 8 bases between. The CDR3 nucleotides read TGTGCCAGCAGCCGGAGTGATAACTATGGCTACACCTTC. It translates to CASSRSDNYGYTF.

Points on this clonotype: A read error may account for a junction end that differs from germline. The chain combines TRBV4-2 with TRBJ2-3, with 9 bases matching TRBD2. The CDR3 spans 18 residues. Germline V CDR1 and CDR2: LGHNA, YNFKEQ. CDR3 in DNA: TGTGCCAGCAGTCAAGGTCCAGGCGGGGGGGCTGGCACAGATACGCAGTATTTT. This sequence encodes CASSQGPGGGAGTDTQYF.

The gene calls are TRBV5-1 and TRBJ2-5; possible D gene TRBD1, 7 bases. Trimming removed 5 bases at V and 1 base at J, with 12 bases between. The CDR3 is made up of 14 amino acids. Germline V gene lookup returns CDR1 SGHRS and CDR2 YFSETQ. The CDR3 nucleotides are TGCGCCAGCAGTAGGGGGGACAGCCAAGAGACCCAGTACTTC. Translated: CASSRGDSQETQYF.